A selection of T cell receptor beta chains follows, all from one sample in a study of T-cell reconstitution after alpha-beta-depleted transplantation in children. TCRdb reprocessed the PCR reads via MiXCR and lists one record per CDR3 protein. Of 600,000 to 700,000 distinct CDR3 sequences in the sample, 16% were seen once. This specimen consisted of PBMCs from the stem cell graft donor, obtained from the stem cell graft. The receptor source for this set is a human donor who donated a stem cell graft to a child with acute myeloid leukemia. Both conserved end residues are part of each CDR3. A D gene is named only where the DNA matches it firmly. Part of the rows lack a size; the others show once, few, many or a class for expanded clones.

TRBJ1-3,.,.,TRBV29-1,TGCAGCGCTCTATATACAGGGCGAAACACCATATATTTT,CSALYTGRNTIYF
TRBJ1-1,.,.,TRBV7-2,TGTGCCAGCAGCTTATTAACAGCGAACACTGAAGCTTTCTTT,CASSLLTANTEAFF
TRBJ1-5,.,.,TRBV7-2,TGTGCCAGCAGCTTGGGAGTGAGGGGCTGGGGTCAGCCCCAGCATTTT,CASSLGVRGWGQPQHF
TRBJ1-1,TRBD1,.,TRBV6-2/TRBV6-3,TGTGCCAGCAGCCTACAGGGGGTGCGGGCTTTCTTT,CASSLQGVRAFF
TRBJ1-1,.,many,TRBV27,TGTGCCAGCAGTTCCGCCATGGGGAGCACTGAAGCTTTCTTT,CASSSAMGSTEAFF
TRBJ1-6,TRBD1,.,TRBV20-1,TGCAGTGCGCCGAGGGGGACAGGGGGAACACCCCTCCACTTT,CSAPRGTGGTPLHF
TRBJ1-5,TRBD1,.,TRBV7-9,TGTGCCAGCAGCTTAGTGGGCGGCAGGGGGAACAATCAGCCCCAGCATTTT,CASSLVGGRGNNQPQHF
TRBJ2-3,.,many,TRBV6-5,TGTGCCAGCAGTTACTCGATCGGAGATACGCAGTATTTT,CASSYSIGDTQYF
TRBJ1-2,.,.,TRBV6-5,TGTGCCATCTCGGACGGTAACTATGGCTACACCTTC,CAISDGNYGYTF
TRBJ2-2,.,.,TRBV5-1,TGCGCCAGCAGCTTGCGGGACATCAACACCGGGGAGCTGTTTTTT,CASSLRDINTGELFF
TRBJ2-1,.,.,TRBV20-1,TGCAGTGCTAGAGGAGCCGGACGTGAGCAGTTCTTC,CSARGAGREQFF
TRBJ2-2,.,few,TRBV7-3,TGTGCCAGCAGGGTAGATTTCGGGGAGCTGTTTTTT,CASRVDFGELFF
TRBJ2-3,.,many,TRBV15,TGTGCCACCAGCAGAGATACGGCAGATACGCAGTATTTT,CATSRDTADTQYF
TRBJ2-1,.,many,TRBV9,TGTGCCAGCAGCGTAGCGGGGGCCTCCTACAATGAGCAGTTCTTC,CASSVAGASYNEQFF
TRBJ2-4,TRBD1,.,TRBV5-1,TGCGCCAGCAGCGCAATACGACAGGGAATTCAGTACTTC,CASSAIRQGIQYF
TRBJ1-1,.,.,TRBV25-1,TGTGCCAGCAGTCCTCGACGGATTTTAGAGGGTGAAGCTTTCTTT,CASSPRRILEGEAFF
TRBJ1-1,TRBD1,many,TRBV12-3/TRBV12-4,TGTGCCAGCAGTCGACAGGGCCAAATTGAAGCTTTCTTT,CASSRQGQIEAFF
TRBJ1-3,.,.,TRBV12-3/TRBV12-4,TGTGCCAGCGTCGTCTCTGGAAACACCATATATTTT,CASVVSGNTIYF
TRBJ2-2,.,many,TRBV5-1,TGCGCCAGCAGTCGGGGGGACACTCCGAACACCGGGGAGCTGTTTTTT,CASSRGDTPNTGELFF
TRBJ2-3,.,.,TRBV7-2,TGTGCCAGCAGCATCAAAGTCACAGATACGCAGTATTTT,CASSIKVTDTQYF
TRBJ2-5,.,few,TRBV29-1,TGCAGCGTTGAGGGGCTAGCCATATCAGAAGAGACCCAGTACTTC,CSVEGLAISEETQYF
TRBJ2-1,TRBD2,few,TRBV10-3,TGTGCCATCAGGAGGACGGGGGGTCGGGATGAGCAGTTCTTC,CAIRRTGGRDEQFF
TRBJ2-3,TRBD1,many,TRBV7-3,TGTGCCAGCAGCCTGGACAGGGGGGCAGATACGCAGTATTTT,CASSLDRGADTQYF
TRBJ2-7,.,many,TRBV20-1,TGCAGTGCCCCAGACAGATACCTCTACGAGCAGTACTTC,CSAPDRYLYEQYF
TRBJ2-5,.,.,TRBV7-9,TGTGCCAGCACCCCCGGGGCCGAGGGGACCCAGTACTTC,CASTPGAEGTQYF
TRBJ1-5,.,.,TRBV27,TGTGCCAGCACTCAGGGTAGGAATCAGCCCCAGCATTTT,CASTQGRNQPQHF
TRBJ2-5,TRBD1,many,TRBV20-1,TGCAGTGCTAGCGACAGGGGGTGGGAGACCCAGTACTTC,CSASDRGWETQYF
TRBJ2-7,TRBD1,few,TRBV5-1,TGCGCCAGCAGCTGGACAGGGGGGAATGAGCAGTACTTC,CASSWTGGNEQYF
TRBJ2-7,TRBD2,many,TRBV7-2,TGTGCCAGCAGCTTTAGCGGGGTGACACCCTACGAGCAGTACTTC,CASSFSGVTPYEQYF
TRBJ1-2,TRBD1,many,TRBV24-1,TGTGCCACCAGTGAGGACAGGGGCTATGGCTACACCTTC,CATSEDRGYGYTF
TRBJ2-4,TRBD1,many,TRBV29-1,TGCAGCGTTGAGGCAGGGGGCAACATTCAGTACTTC,CSVEAGGNIQYF
TRBJ2-5,TRBD2,many,TRBV29-1,TGCAGCGTCACCCCCGGACTAGAACAAGAGACCCAGTACTTC,CSVTPGLEQETQYF
TRBJ1-1,.,few,TRBV4-1,TGCGCCAGCAGCCAAGAATCATGGCTGGGTTCTGAAGCTTTCTTT,CASSQESWLGSEAFF
TRBJ2-3,.,.,TRBV29-1,TGCAGCGTTGAAGCTAGGGTAGATACGCAGTATTTT,CSVEARVDTQYF
TRBJ1-5,TRBD1,once,TRBV12-3/TRBV12-4,TGTGCCAGCAGTAACCCGACAGGGGTCAATCAGCCCCAGCATTTT,CASSNPTGVNQPQHF
TRBJ2-3,TRBD1,few,TRBV5-1,TGCGCCAGCAGCCGAATCATCGGACAGGGGCGGATGGGAGATACGCAGTATTTT,CASSRIIGQGRMGDTQYF
TRBJ2-1,TRBD2,many,TRBV7-2,TGTGCCAGCAGCCGGAGCGGGGGGCCCCAACATGAGCAGTTCTTC,CASSRSGGPQHEQFF
TRBJ2-3,.,many,TRBV20-1,TGCAGTGCTAGAGATTACCCCGGGATAGCCTCTAGCACAGATACGCAGTATTTT,CSARDYPGIASSTDTQYF
TRBJ2-1,TRBD2,.,TRBV20-1,TGCAGTGCCCTGGAGGGAACTAGCGGGGGTGAGCAGTTCTTC,CSALEGTSGGEQFF
TRBJ2-5,TRBD1,few,TRBV6-2/TRBV6-3,TGTGCCAGCAGTTTAGAACCACGATCCTCCCGGGACAGGGTTATGACACAGTACTTC,CASSLEPRSSRDRVMTQYF